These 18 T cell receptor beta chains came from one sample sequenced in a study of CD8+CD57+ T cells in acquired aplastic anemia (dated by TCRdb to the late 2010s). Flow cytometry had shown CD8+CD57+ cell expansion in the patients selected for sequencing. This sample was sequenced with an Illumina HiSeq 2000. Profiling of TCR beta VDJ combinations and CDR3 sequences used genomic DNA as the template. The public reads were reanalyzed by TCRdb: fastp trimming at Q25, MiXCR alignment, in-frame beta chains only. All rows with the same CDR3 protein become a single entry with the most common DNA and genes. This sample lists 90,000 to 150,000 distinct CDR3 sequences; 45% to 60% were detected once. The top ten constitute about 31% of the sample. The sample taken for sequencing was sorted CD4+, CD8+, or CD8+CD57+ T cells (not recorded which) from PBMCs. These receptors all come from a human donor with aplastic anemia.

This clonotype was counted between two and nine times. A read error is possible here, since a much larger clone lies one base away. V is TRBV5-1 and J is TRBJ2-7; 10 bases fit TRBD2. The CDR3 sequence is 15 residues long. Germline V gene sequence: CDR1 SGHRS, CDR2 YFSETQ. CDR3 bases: TGCGCCAGCAGCTTGGCTGGACTAGCGGACTACGGGCAGTACTTC. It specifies CASSLAGLADYGQYF.

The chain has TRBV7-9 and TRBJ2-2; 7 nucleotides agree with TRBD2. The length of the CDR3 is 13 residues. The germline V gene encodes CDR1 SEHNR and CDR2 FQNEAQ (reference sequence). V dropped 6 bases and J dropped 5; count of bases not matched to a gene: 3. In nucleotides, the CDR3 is TGTGCCAGCAGGGTCGGGGGGACCGGGGAGCTGTTTTTT. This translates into CASRVGGTGELFF.

CDR3 loop: CATSDPSGSSYNEQFF. DNA of the CDR3: TGTGCCACCAGTGATCCGAGCGGGAGCTCCTACAATGAGCAGTTCTTC. The chain has TRBV24-1 and TRBJ2-1; TRBD2 matches 8 bases. The CDR3 is made up of 16 amino acids. V gave up 3 bases and J gave up 0 bases; unmatched junction bases: 3. The V gene's germline CDR1 is KGHDR and CDR2 SFDVKD.

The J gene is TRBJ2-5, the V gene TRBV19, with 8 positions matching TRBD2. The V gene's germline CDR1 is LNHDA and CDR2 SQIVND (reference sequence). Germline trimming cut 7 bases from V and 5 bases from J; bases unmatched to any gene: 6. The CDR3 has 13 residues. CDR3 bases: TGTGCCAGTAAAGGTGCGGGAGGTGAGACCCAGTACTTC. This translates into CASKGAGGETQYF.

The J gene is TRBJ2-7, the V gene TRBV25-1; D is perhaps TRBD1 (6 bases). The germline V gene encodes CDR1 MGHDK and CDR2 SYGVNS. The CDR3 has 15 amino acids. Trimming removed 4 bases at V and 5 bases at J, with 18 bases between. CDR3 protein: CASSVLPDRIHEQYF. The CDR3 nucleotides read TGTGCCAGCAGTGTCCTACCCGACAGGATCCACGAGCAGTACTTC.

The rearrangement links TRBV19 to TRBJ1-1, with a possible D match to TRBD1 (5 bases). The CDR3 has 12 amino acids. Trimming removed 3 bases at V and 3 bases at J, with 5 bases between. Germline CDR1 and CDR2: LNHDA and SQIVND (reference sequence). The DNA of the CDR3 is TGTGCCAGTAGTATCAGGGACACTGAAGCTTTCTTT. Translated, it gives CASSIRDTEAFF.

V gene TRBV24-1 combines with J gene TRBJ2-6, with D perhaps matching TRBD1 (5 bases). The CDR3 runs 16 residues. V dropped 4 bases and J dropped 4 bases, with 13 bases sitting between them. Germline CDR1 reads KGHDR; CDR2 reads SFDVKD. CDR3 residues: CATSEGRATGANVLTF. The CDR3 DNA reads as TGTGCCACCAGTGAGGGCAGGGCGACCGGGGCCAACGTCCTGACTTTC.

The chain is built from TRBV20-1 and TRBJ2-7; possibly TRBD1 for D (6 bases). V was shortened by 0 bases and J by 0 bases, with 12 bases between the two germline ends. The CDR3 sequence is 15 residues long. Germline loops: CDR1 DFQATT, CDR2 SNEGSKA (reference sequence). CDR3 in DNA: TGCAGTGCTAGAGATCCAGGGGTGAGCTCCTACGAGCAGTACTTC. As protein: CSARDPGVSSYEQYF.

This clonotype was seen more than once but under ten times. CDR3 coding DNA: TGTGCCAGTAGTATTAGTTCGGGACTAGCGGCCCACGAGCAGTACTTC. This translates into CASSISSGLAAHEQYF. The rearrangement joins TRBV19 to TRBJ2-7; 11 nucleotides match TRBD2. V lost 3 bases to trimming and J lost 5 bases; unmatched junction nucleotides: 9. CDR3 length: 16 amino acids. CDR1 is LNHDA and CDR2 is SQIVND in the germline V gene (reference sequence).

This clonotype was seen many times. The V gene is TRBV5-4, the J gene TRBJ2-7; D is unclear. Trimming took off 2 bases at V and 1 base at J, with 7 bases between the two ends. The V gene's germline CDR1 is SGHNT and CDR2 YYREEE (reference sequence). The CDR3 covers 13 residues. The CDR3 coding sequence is TGTGCCAGCAGCTTTTCACCTTCCTACGAGCAGTACTTC. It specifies CASSFSPSYEQYF.

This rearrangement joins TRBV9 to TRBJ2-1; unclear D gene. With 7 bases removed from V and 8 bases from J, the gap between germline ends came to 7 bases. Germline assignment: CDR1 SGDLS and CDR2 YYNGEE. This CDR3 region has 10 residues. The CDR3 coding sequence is TGTGCCAGCCCCGAAGATGAGCAGTTCTTC. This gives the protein CASPEDEQFF. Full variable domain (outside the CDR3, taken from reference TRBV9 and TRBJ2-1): DSGVTQTPKHLITATGQRVTLRCSPRSGDLSVYWYQQSLDQGLQFLIQYYNGEERAKGNILERFSAQQFPDLHSELNLSSLELGDSALYFCASPEDEQFFGPGTRLTVL.

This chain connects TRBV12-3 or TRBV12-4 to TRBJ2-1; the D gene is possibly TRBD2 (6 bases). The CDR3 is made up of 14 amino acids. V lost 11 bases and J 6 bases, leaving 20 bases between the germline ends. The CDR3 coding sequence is TGTGCCGGAAACGGGGGTACAGGTTGCAATGAGCAGTTCTTC. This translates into CAGNGGTGCNEQFF.

The CDR3, as DNA: TGCGCCAGCCGATACGGGGGGGCCGACAATGAGCAGTTCTTC. It encodes CASRYGGADNEQFF. The J gene is TRBJ2-1, the V gene TRBV5-1; 8 bases fit TRBD2. The CDR3 spans 14 residues. V was pared by 7 bases and J by 5 bases, with 8 bases of the junction left unmatched. CDR1 SGHRS and CDR2 YFSETQ come from the germline V gene.

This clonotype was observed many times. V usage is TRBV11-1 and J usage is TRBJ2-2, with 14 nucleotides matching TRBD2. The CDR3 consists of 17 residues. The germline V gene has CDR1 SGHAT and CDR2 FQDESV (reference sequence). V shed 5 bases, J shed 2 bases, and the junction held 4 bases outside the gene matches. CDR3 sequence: CASSQTSGGANTGELFF. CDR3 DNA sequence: TGTGCCAGCAGCCAGACTAGCGGGGGGGCCAACACCGGGGAGCTGTTTTTT.

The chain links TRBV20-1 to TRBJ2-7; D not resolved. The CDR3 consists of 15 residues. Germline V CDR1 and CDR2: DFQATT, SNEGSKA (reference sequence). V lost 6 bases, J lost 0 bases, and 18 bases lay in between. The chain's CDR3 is CSAAPMEISSYEQYF. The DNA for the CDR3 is TGCAGTGCCGCCCCCATGGAGATAAGCTCCTACGAGCAGTACTTC.

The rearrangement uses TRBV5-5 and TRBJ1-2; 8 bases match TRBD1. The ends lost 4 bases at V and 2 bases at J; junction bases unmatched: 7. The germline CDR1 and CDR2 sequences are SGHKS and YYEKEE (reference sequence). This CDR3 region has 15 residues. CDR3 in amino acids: CASSRNGQGNYGYTF. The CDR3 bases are TGTGCCAGCAGCCGAAACGGACAGGGAAACTATGGCTACACCTTC.

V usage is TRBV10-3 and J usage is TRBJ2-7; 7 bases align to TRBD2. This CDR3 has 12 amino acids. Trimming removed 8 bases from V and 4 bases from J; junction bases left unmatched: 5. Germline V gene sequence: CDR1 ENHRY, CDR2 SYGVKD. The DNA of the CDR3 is TGTGCCATCGGGCGGGAGCTGTACGAGCAGTACTTC. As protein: CAIGRELYEQYF.

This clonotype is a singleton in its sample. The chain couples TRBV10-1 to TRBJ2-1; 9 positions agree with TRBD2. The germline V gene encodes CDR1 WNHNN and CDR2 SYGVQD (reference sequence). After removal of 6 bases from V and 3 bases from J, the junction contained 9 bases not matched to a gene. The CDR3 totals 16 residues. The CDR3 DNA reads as TGCGCCAGCAGCACCCCTGGCGGGAGGGTCTACAATGAGCAGTTCTTC. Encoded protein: CASSTPGGRVYNEQFF.